Given below is one T cell receptor beta chain in context. Germline-derived CDR1 and CDR2 are SGHAT and FQDESV (reference sequence). Trimming removed 3 bases from V and 4 bases from J, with 15 bases in between. CDR3 length equals 15 residues. The data were obtained in a study of regulatory T cells in long-lasting Graves disease. Study at large: Persistent Graves' disease required over 5 years of antithyroid drugs and positive TSH receptor antibodies.

Time point denoted: persistent/refractory GD, antithyroid drugs over 5 years with positive TRAb. From PBMCs, RNA was extracted and then used to make the TCR library. The TCR beta library used iRepertoire HTBI primers with Arm-PCR amplification of CDR3. TCRdb re-analysed the multiplex PCR reads in MiXCR, keeping a single row per CDR3 protein. The data contain 700,000 or so distinct CDR3 sequences, roughly 30% of them singletons. The V and J genes are TRBV11-1 and TRBJ2-5; tentatively, D is TRBD1 or TRBD2 (6 bases each). This receptor was obtained from a female donor with Graves disease. The input for sequencing was peripheral blood mononuclear cells (PBMCs), taken when the disease was refractory, from a patient treated with antithyroid drugs. CDR3 residues: CASSLVPGAGETQYF. The CDR3 DNA reads as TGTGCCAGCAGCTTGGTTCCGGGGGCCGGAGAGACCCAGTACTTC.